Below are 11 T cell receptor beta chains sequenced from a single sample in a study of blood T cells in healthy people across ages. A second PCR, run for about 7 to 12 cycles, used a sample-barcoded 5' primer plus a J-beta primer mix. TCRdb independently ran MiXCR on the 5' RACE reads; one entry per CDR3 protein. The top ten clones hold 15% to 20% of a sample with approximately 1,100,000 distinct CDR3 sequences, 40% to 50% of them seen once. The material sequenced was blood. Every receptor here comes from a woman aged 55-70 years in good health.

In its sample, this clonotype was seen once. This clone may be a read error of a much larger clone one base away. This chain links TRBV29-1 with TRBJ2-4; 9 bases are shared with TRBD2. The J call is in doubt because the DNA end fits TRBJ2-7 better. The CDR3 covers 14 residues. CDR1 and CDR2 (germline): SQVTM, ANQGSEA. CDR3 DNA: TGCAGCGTTGCGCACTCAGCGGGAGGTAACGAGCAGTACTTC. Residues: CSVAHSAGGNEQYF.

This clonotype has just a few counts. This sequence joins TRBV6-1 and TRBJ2-1; maybe TRBD2 (6 bases). Trimming shortened V by 8 bases and J by 0 bases, and 20 bases separated the two germline ends. The CDR3 has 17 amino acids. Germline assignment: CDR1 MNHNS and CDR2 SASEGT. The CDR3: CASLKEGKLSSYNEQFF. In nucleotides, the CDR3 is TGTGCCAGCCTAAAGGAGGGCAAACTGAGCTCCTACAATGAGCAGTTCTTC.

The rearrangement uses TRBV14 and TRBJ2-7; 11 bases fit TRBD2. This CDR3 spans 15 amino acids. Germline-derived CDR1 and CDR2 are SGHDN and FVKESK. V lost 5 bases and J lost 3; bases outside the gene matches: 6. This CDR3 reads CASSKLAGVVYEQYF. The CDR3, as DNA: TGTGCCAGCAGCAAACTAGCGGGAGTCGTCTACGAGCAGTACTTC.

This clonotype was counted only a few times. The chain uses TRBV7-9 and TRBJ2-3, with 8 bases that match TRBD2. This CDR3 region has 15 residues. Germline CDR1 and CDR2: SEHNR and FQNEAQ (reference sequence). V lost 5 bases to trimming and J lost 6 bases; unmatched junction nucleotides: 10. This CDR3 reads CASSTSGSFGDTQYF. The CDR3 DNA follows: TGTGCCAGCAGCACAAGCGGGAGCTTTGGGGATACGCAGTATTTT.

The J gene is TRBJ2-1, the V gene TRBV20-1; 10 bases are a match to TRBD2. The J call may be incorrect, as the DNA end agrees better with TRBJ2-7. This CDR3 is built from 16 residues. Germline V gene lookup returns CDR1 DFQATT and CDR2 SNEGSKA (reference sequence). CDR3 region: CSASSLLAGRKNEQYF. For the CDR3, the DNA is TGCAGTGCCAGCAGTTTACTAGCGGGAAGAAAGAATGAGCAGTACTTC.

This clonotype was counted a few times. This chain links TRBV29-1 with TRBJ1-5; possibly TRBD1 for D (5 bases). The V end lost 6 bases, the J end lost 0 bases, and 12 bases lay between the germline ends. Germline CDR1 and CDR2: SQVTM and ANQGSEA. The CDR3 has 14 amino acids. The CDR3 coding sequence is TGCAGCGTGGCCCAGGGTCTTAGCAATCAGCCCCAGCATTTT. This codes for CSVAQGLSNQPQHF.

The V and J genes are TRBV10-3 and TRBJ2-7, with 10 bases lining up with TRBD2. Germline V CDR1 and CDR2: ENHRY, SYGVKD. The CDR3 runs 17 residues. V was clipped by 3 bases and J by 1 base; unmatched bases: 9. Here the CDR3 reads CAISDPRRLAGSYEQYF. CDR3 in DNA: TGTGCCATCAGTGACCCCCGTCGACTAGCGGGTTCCTACGAGCAGTACTTC.

The rearrangement links TRBV7-9 to TRBJ1-1, with TRBD1 matching over 7 bases. The J segment lost 8 bases and the V segment lost 4 bases, leaving 10 bases of the junction unmatched. The germline CDR1 and CDR2 sequences are SEHNR and FQNEAQ (reference sequence). The CDR3 is made up of 14 amino acids. In nucleotides, the CDR3 is TGTGCCAGCAGCTCGGGACAGAACAAGGAGGAAGCTTTCTTT. It yields the protein CASSSGQNKEEAFF.

The gene calls are TRBV7-9 and TRBJ2-5, with D hard to call. The CDR3 is made up of 15 amino acids. Germline assignment: CDR1 SEHNR and CDR2 FQNEAQ (reference sequence). The V end lost 5 bases, the J end lost 0 bases, and 13 bases lay between the germline ends. For the CDR3, the DNA is TGTGCCAGCAGCCCCAGAAGCTCCAACCAAGAGACCCAGTACTTC. As protein: CASSPRSSNQETQYF.

This clonotype came up once. The DNA of the CDR3 is TGTGCCAGCAGCCAATCTGACAGAAAAAATCAGCCCCAGCATTTT. Its protein product is CASSQSDRKNQPQHF. This chain connects TRBV16 to TRBJ1-5, with a weak D call TRBD1 (5 bases). CDR1 KGHSY and CDR2 FQNENV come from the germline V gene. The CDR3 spans 15 residues. Trimming left V 0 bases short and J 4 bases short, with 10 bases between.

The chain employs TRBV6-5 and TRBJ2-1; D is uncertain. CDR1 and CDR2 from the germline V gene are MNHEY and SVGAGI. There are 11 residues in the CDR3. V was pared by 6 bases and J by 8 bases, with 8 bases between. CDR3: CASSTVDEQFF. The DNA of the CDR3 is TGTGCCAGCAGCACTGTAGATGAGCAGTTCTTC.